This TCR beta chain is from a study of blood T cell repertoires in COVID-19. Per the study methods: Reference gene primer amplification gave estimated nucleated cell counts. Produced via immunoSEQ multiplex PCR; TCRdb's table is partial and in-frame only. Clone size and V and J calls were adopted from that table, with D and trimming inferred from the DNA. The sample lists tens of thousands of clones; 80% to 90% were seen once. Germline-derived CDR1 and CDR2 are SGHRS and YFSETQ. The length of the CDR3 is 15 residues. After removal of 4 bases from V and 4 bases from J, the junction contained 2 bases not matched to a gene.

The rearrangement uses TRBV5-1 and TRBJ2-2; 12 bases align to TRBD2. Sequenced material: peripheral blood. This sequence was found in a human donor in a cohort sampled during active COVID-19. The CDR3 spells CASSKLAGGTGELFF. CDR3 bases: TGCGCCAGCAGCAAACTAGCGGGGGGCACCGGGGAGCTGTTTTTT.